This T cell receptor beta chain was sequenced in a study of cytomegalovirus exposure and HLA in healthy donors. Broader study findings: The authors reported that TCR beta sequences could predict HLA-A and HLA-B alleles. These predictions were accurate for most subjects in the first cohort.

Worth noting for this clone: Its cognate antigen is unknown.

In the PCR, 60 Vbeta and 13 Jbeta primers were used. Data came from immunoSEQ multiplex PCR; TCRdb stores just in-frame clones and leaves some out. The sample holds under 150,000 clones, 70% to 85% seen once. V dropped 7 bases and J dropped 9 bases, with 13 bases sitting between them. CDR1 and CDR2 from the germline V gene are MNHNS and SASEGT. This CDR3 is built from 13 residues. This TCR derives from a male donor in good health and CMV-seronegative. This sequence joins TRBV6-1 and TRBJ1-6, with D hard to call. Sequencing input: PBMCs. The CDR3 spells CASNGRDSSPLHF. Written as DNA, the CDR3 is TGTGCCAGCAACGGACGGGATAGTTCACCCCTCCACTTT.